Reported below is one TCR beta chain. This entry belongs to a study of siplizumab effects on memory and regulatory T cells. Repertoires were generated with immunoSEQ multiplex PCR, while TCRdb's copy carries only in-frame clones and drops some. The sample includes tens of thousands of clones, 90% to 98% of them seen just once. V lost 0 bases, J lost 1 base, and 15 bases lay in between. Germline V gene data show CDR1 as MGHRA and CDR2 as YSYEKL. This CDR3 is built from 17 residues. Sample: naive CD8+ T cells sorted from blood. This chain joins TRBV4-1 and TRBJ1-1; D is unclear. The receptor was isolated from a human donor in good health. The CDR3 DNA follows: TGCGCCAGCAGCCAAGATGATTGGCCGGGATCGAACACTGAAGCTTTCTTT. As protein: CASSQDDWPGSNTEAFF.